The clone carrying this T cell receptor (beta chain) was detected only a few times. Its antigen is unidentified. V was trimmed by 6 bases and J by 7 bases, leaving 18 bases between them. This CDR3 spans 14 amino acids. Germline lookup yields CDR1 KGHSH and CDR2 LQKENI. Investigators excluded patients with uncontrolled infection, other autoimmune disease, pregnancy or lactation. The sample is drawn from a study of T cells in Graves' hyperthyroidism and ophthalmopathy. At the level of the study: Staff took peripheral blood when the initial diagnosis was made, before any treatment began.

The study, taken as a whole, reports: Before onset, ophthalmopathy was predicted by the model a median 6.5 months earlier.

Amplification of TCR beta CDR3 regions used RNA as the template. Researchers ran a first-round RT-PCR on the TCR CDR3 using the HTBI primer set. Via MiXCR, TCRdb re-called the multiplex PCR reads, giving one row per CDR3 protein. Of roughly 520,000 distinct CDR3 sequences listed, around a quarter were seen once; the top ten hold approximately 10%. J is TRBJ1-1 and V is TRBV18; TRBD1 is a possible D gene (5 bases). Material: blood. This TCR was sampled from a woman in her 30s with Graves' ophthalmopathy. The CDR3 loop is CASSLGTLVVEAFF. CDR3 in DNA: TGTGCCAGCTCTCTCGGGACCCTGGTGGTTGAAGCTTTCTTT.